This T cell receptor beta chain was retrieved from a study of cytomegalovirus exposure and HLA in healthy donors. Findings and limits, study-wide: Sequencing likely produced, as an artifact, a cluster of highly shared sequence variants. Later, an analysis showed that TCR beta chains associated with HLA were more clonally expanded than others that were equally common. The authors excluded some V segments, including TRBV6-2 and TRBV6-3, as indistinguishable. Using a false discovery rate of 0.05, a later analysis showed that 15,000 to 20,000 TCR beta sequences were associated with HLA alleles.

The PCR made use of 60 Vbeta and 13 Jbeta primers. Sequenced by immunoSEQ multiplex PCR; TCRdb stores in-frame clones only, minus some. This table holds under 100,000 clones, roughly 79% found once. The germline CDR1 and CDR2 sequences are SGHRS and YFSETQ. There are 12 residues in the CDR3. V shed 1 base and J shed 5 bases, with 5 bases lying between them. Concerning this clone itself: What it binds is unknown.

The clonotype originates from a man younger than 35 in good health and CMV-seropositive. The sample comprised PBMCs. The V and J genes are TRBV5-1 and TRBJ2-3; D is possibly TRBD1 (5 bases). CDR3 residues: CASSLTGDTQYF. The CDR3 nucleotides are TGCGCCAGCAGCTTGACAGGAGATACGCAGTATTTT.